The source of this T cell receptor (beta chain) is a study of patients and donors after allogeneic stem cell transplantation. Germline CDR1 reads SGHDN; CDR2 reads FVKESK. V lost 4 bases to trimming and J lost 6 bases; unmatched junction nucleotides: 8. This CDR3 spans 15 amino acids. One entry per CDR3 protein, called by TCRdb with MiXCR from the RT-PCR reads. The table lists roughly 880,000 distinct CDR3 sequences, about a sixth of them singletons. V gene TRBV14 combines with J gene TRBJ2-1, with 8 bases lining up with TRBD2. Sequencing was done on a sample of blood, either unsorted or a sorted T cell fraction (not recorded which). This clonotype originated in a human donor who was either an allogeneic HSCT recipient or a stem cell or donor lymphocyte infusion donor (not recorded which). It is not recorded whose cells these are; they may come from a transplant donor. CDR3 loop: CASSPREGRFNEQFF. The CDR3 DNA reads TGTGCCAGCAGCCCCCGGGAGGGCCGGTTCAATGAGCAGTTCTTC.